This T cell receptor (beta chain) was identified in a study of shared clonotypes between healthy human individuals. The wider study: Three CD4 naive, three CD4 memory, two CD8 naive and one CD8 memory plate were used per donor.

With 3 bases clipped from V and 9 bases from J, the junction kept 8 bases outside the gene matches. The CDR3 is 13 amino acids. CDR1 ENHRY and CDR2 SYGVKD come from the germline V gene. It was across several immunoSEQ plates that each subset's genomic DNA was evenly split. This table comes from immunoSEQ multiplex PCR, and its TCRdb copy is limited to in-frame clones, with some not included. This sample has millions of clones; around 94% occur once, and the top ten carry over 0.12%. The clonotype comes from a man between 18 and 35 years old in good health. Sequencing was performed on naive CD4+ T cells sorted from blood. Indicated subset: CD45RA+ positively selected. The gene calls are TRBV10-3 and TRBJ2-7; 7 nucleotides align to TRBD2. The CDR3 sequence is CAISDGEGLVQYF. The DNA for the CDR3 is TGTGCCATCAGTGATGGGGAGGGTCTCGTGCAGTACTTC.